These T cell receptor beta chains were read from a single sample in a study of response to subunit inactivated influenza vaccine. TCRdb itself ran the RT-PCR reads through MiXCR, one entry per CDR3 protein. The repertoire includes about 650,000 distinct CDR3 sequences, approximately 14% of them detected once, and 11% sits in the top ten. The material sequenced was PBMCs from blood, taken 12 days after vaccination. The receptors shown here come from a man aged 45-60 years who received an inactivated influenza vaccine. Both conserved end residues are part of each CDR3. D genes are given only for firm matches. Clone size appears in some rows only: once, few, many, or a class for an expanded clone.

CASSVDRVGELFF,TGTGCCAGCAGCGTAGACAGAGTCGGGGAGCTGTTTTTT,TRBJ2-2,-,few,TRBV9
CASSHSGILGNEQFF,TGTGCCAGCAGCCACAGCGGGATCCTGGGCAATGAGCAGTTCTTC,TRBJ2-1,TRBD2,few,TRBV7-9
CASSLSQYYEQYF,TGTGCCAGCAGCTTATCCCAGTACTACGAGCAGTACTTC,TRBJ2-7,-,-,TRBV7-6
CASSLAGRGTFF,TGTGCCAGCAGCTTAGCGGGTCGGGGAACCTTCTTC,TRBJ2-1,-,-,TRBV7-9
CASGLGGRDQYF,TGTGCCAGCGGTTTAGGGGGCAGGGACCAGTACTTC,TRBJ2-5,TRBD1,-,TRBV12-3/TRBV12-4
CASSSSPIVTGELFF,TGTGCCAGCAGCTCATCCCCTATAGTCACCGGGGAGCTGTTTTTT,TRBJ2-2,-,few,TRBV5-6
CASSYSGQGADTQYF,TGTGCCAGCAGTTACTCTGGTCAGGGCGCAGATACGCAGTATTTT,TRBJ2-3,-,few,TRBV6-5
CASSLTFDTEAFF,TGTGCCAGCAGTTTGACTTTCGACACTGAAGCTTTCTTT,TRBJ1-1,-,-,TRBV28
CSAAGTSGRQTQYF,TGCAGTGCTGCTGGGACTAGCGGGAGGCAGACCCAGTACTTC,TRBJ2-5,TRBD2,few,TRBV20-1
CASSLLGRLAGGTSYNEQFF,TGTGCCAGCAGTTTATTGGGGAGACTAGCGGGAGGTACCTCCTACAATGAGCAGTTCTTC,TRBJ2-1,TRBD2,many,TRBV12-3/TRBV12-4
CASSLDLGAQYF,TGTGCCAGCAGCTTAGACCTAGGTGCGCAGTATTTT,TRBJ2-3,-,few,TRBV7-6
CASSNRQGAGKETQYF,TGTGCCAGCAGCAATAGACAGGGGGCGGGAAAAGAGACCCAGTACTTC,TRBJ2-5,TRBD1,few,TRBV7-2
CASSGGGSGEQYF,TGTGCCAGCAGTGGAGGGGGGTCGGGGGAGCAGTACTTC,TRBJ2-7,-,few,TRBV2
CASSWDNGGGISYEQYF,TGCGCCAGCAGCTGGGATAACGGGGGGGGCATATCCTACGAGCAGTACTTC,TRBJ2-7,TRBD2,-,TRBV5-1
CASRVQGSPTDTQYF,TGTGCCAGCAGGGTACAGGGGTCCCCCACAGATACGCAGTATTTT,TRBJ2-3,TRBD1,many,TRBV2
CASSPPGQAETQYF,TGTGCCAGCTCACCACCTGGACAGGCAGAGACCCAGTACTTC,TRBJ2-5,TRBD1,-,TRBV18
CASSLGPSGADNEQFF,TGTGCCAGCAGCTTAGGCCCTAGCGGGGCTGACAATGAGCAGTTCTTC,TRBJ2-1,TRBD2,few,TRBV7-3
CASSPGQGWGEQFF,TGTGCCAGTAGTCCGGGACAGGGTTGGGGTGAGCAGTTCTTC,TRBJ2-1,TRBD1,-,TRBV19
CSARRTIGETQYF,TGCAGTGCTAGAAGGACCATTGGTGAGACCCAGTACTTC,TRBJ2-5,-,-,TRBV20-1
CASSDSAGRGGRTGELFF,TGCGCCAGCAGTGATTCCGCCGGGAGGGGGGGCAGGACCGGGGAGCTGTTTTTT,TRBJ2-2,TRBD2,-,TRBV10-2
CASSFGRQTSNYGYTF,TGTGCCAGCAGCTTTGGCAGACAAACTTCGAACTATGGCTACACCTTC,TRBJ1-2,-,-,TRBV5-4
CAWTPGTNYNEQFF,TGTGCCTGGACCCCCGGGACTAACTACAATGAGCAGTTCTTC,TRBJ2-1,TRBD2,-,TRBV30
CASTPRGGFDEQYF,TGTGCCAGCACCCCTCGGGGGGGGTTCGACGAGCAGTACTTC,TRBJ2-7,TRBD2,once,TRBV7-2
CATGQQGAVNTNTGELFF,TGTGCCACCGGGCAGCAGGGGGCGGTTAACACGAACACCGGGGAGCTGTTTTTT,TRBJ2-2,TRBD1,-,TRBV24-1
CASSKEVGESSSYEQNF,TGTGCCAGCAGCAAAGAAGTAGGGGAGTCGAGCTCCTACGAGCAGAACTTC,TRBJ2-7,-,-,TRBV21-1
CASSQDQTGTGKDEQYF,TGTGCCAGCAGCCAAGATCAAACCGGGACAGGGAAAGACGAGCAGTACTTC,TRBJ2-7,TRBD1,-,TRBV4-2
CASSGVPSYEQYF,TGTGCCAGCAGCGGGGTCCCCTCCTACGAGCAGTACTTC,TRBJ2-7,-,-,TRBV28
CASSPLAINTGELFF,TGTGCCAGCAGCCCGCTCGCGATCAACACCGGGGAGCTGTTTTTT,TRBJ2-2,-,few,TRBV4-2
CASSRLALASYEQYF,TGTGCCAGCAGCCGACTAGCGCTGGCCTCCTACGAGCAGTACTTC,TRBJ2-7,TRBD2,-,TRBV7-9
CASSQGSSAGGETQYF,TGCGCCAGCAGCCAAGGTAGCTCAGCGGGAGGCGAGACCCAGTACTTC,TRBJ2-5,TRBD2,-,TRBV4-3
CASSQEGGGPNYGYTF,TGTGCCAGCAGCCAAGAAGGCGGGGGGCCTAACTATGGCTACACCTTC,TRBJ1-2,-,-,TRBV4-2
CASSWTSADNEQFF,TGTGCCAGCAGTTGGACTAGCGCAGACAATGAGCAGTTCTTC,TRBJ2-1,TRBD2,few,TRBV6-2/TRBV6-3
CASRLNHVPPTDTQYF,TGTGCCAGCAGATTAAACCACGTCCCTCCCACAGATACGCAGTATTTT,TRBJ2-3,-,few,TRBV6-5
CASSHPRADSYNEQFF,TGCGCCAGCAGCCACCCTCGGGCAGATTCCTACAATGAGCAGTTCTTC,TRBJ2-1,-,many,TRBV4-1
CAGRGQPSSGYTF,TGTGCCGGGAGAGGACAGCCATCCTCGGGCTACACCTTC,TRBJ1-2,-,-,TRBV30
CASSSMLAGGTYEQYF,TGTGCCAGCAGTAGTATGCTAGCGGGGGGTACCTACGAGCAGTACTTC,TRBJ2-7,TRBD2,many,TRBV27